The clone carrying this TCR beta chain was recorded a few times. Its target is not known. In germline, CDR1 is DFQATT, CDR2 SNEGSKA (reference sequence). The germline V and J ends were trimmed by 6 bases and 0 bases, with 11 bases remaining between them. The CDR3 sequence is 13 residues long. Time point noted: newly diagnosed GD, antithyroid drugs for less than 3 months. From RNA extracted from PBMCs, the TCR library was made. This specimen comes from a study of regulatory T cells in long-lasting Graves disease. Overall study: Under 3 months of antithyroid drugs had been taken by newly diagnosed Graves' patients.

General observations from the study: Lower TCR diversity was seen in persistent Graves' patients than in newly diagnosed ones.

Construction of the TCR beta libraries employed iRepertoire HTBI primers in conjunction with Arm-PCR of CDR3 regions. MiXCR, applied by TCRdb to the multiplex PCR reads, yields one record per CDR3 protein. This table has approximately 480,000 distinct CDR3 sequences, around 16% appearing once. This sample was shared with a second study, whose subject was T cells in Graves' hyperthyroidism and ophthalmopathy. This second study says: The model foresaw ophthalmopathy a median roughly 6.5 months prior to onset.

The rearrangement links TRBV20-1 to TRBJ1-2; D is possibly TRBD1 (5 bases). The receptor was derived from a man in his forties with Graves disease. Sequenced here: peripheral blood mononuclear cells (PBMCs), sampled at new diagnosis, from a patient treated with antithyroid drugs. The CDR3: CSASGLANYGYTF. The CDR3 DNA follows: TGCAGTGCCTCGGGACTAGCTAACTATGGCTACACCTTC.